This is a list of T cell receptor beta chains from one sample in a study of blood T cell repertoires in COVID-19. Generated by immunoSEQ multiplex PCR, the TCRdb table keeps only in-frame clones and is missing some. The data show roughly 240,000 clones, 80% to 90% seen once. Source material: peripheral blood. Receptor source: a woman aged 70-85 years with acute or convalescent COVID-19. Both conserved end residues are part of each CDR3. Each record gives: clone size, V gene, D gene, J gene, CDR3 protein, CDR3 DNA. D genes are given only for firm matches. Size is stated for part of the rows, as once, few or many counts, or as a class when the clone is expanded.

>.|TRBV12-2|.|TRBJ1-3
CASRLDISGNTIYF
TGTGCAAGTCGCCTTGACATATCTGGAAACACCATATATTTT
>.|TRBV6-2/TRBV6-3|TRBD1|TRBJ1-5
CASSYDGQGANQPQHF
TGTGCCAGCAGTTATGACGGACAGGGTGCCAATCAGCCCCAGCATTTT
>.|TRBV18|.|TRBJ1-1
CASSPSNLRGVQTTEAFF
TGTGCCAGCTCACCAAGTAACCTCAGGGGCGTGCAAACCACTGAAGCTTTCTTT
>.|TRBV6-6|TRBD2|TRBJ2-2
CASSYGLAGVGELFF
TGTGCCAGCAGTTACGGCCTAGCGGGGGTCGGGGAGCTGTTTTTT
>.|TRBV15|TRBD1|TRBJ1-2
CATSRGGGGAYGYTF
TGTGCCACCAGCAGAGGAGGAGGGGGCGCCTATGGCTACACCTTC
>.|TRBV15|TRBD2|TRBJ2-1
CATSITGTRSIEQFF
TGTGCCACCAGCATCACCGGGACTAGGTCGATTGAGCAGTTCTTC
>.|TRBV5-1|.|TRBJ1-1
CASSPTGTTNTEAFF
TGCGCCAGCAGCCCAACCGGGACAACCAACACTGAAGCTTTCTTT
>.|TRBV5-1|TRBD1|TRBJ1-1
CASSLARTGQNTEAFF
TGCGCCAGCAGCTTGGCCCGGACAGGCCAGAACACTGAAGCTTTCTTT
>.|TRBV7-2|.|TRBJ1-5
CASSYHGQPQHF
TGTGCCAGCAGCTACCACGGGCAGCCCCAGCATTTT
>few|TRBV6-5|TRBD1|TRBJ1-5
CASSTRDRGFQPQHF
TGTGCCAGCAGCACCCGGGACAGGGGTTTTCAGCCCCAGCATTTT
>many|TRBV7-2|.|TRBJ1-2
CASSLDGIRGYTF
TGTGCCAGCAGCTTAGACGGGATTAGGGGCTACACCTTC
>.|TRBV11-3|TRBD2|TRBJ2-5
CASSPGTSGGLLETQYF
TGTGCCAGCAGCCCCGGGACTAGCGGGGGCCTCTTAGAGACCCAGTACTTC
>.|TRBV7-2|.|TRBJ1-5
CASSPDFSNQPQHF
TGTGCCAGCAGCCCGGACTTTTCAAATCAGCCCCAGCATTTT
>once|TRBV4-2|TRBD1|TRBJ1-6
CASSLSLTGGNSPLHF
TGTGCCAGCAGTCTCAGCCTGACAGGGGGGAATTCACCCCTCCACTTT
>.|TRBV27|TRBD1|TRBJ1-5
CASSPSPGTGNQPQHF
TGTGCCAGCAGCCCTAGCCCCGGGACAGGGAATCAGCCCCAGCATTTT
>.|TRBV27|TRBD1|TRBJ2-6
CASSLKGQVFSSGANVLTF
TGTGCCAGCAGTTTAAAAGGACAGGTCTTTTCCTCTGGGGCCAACGTCCTGACTTTC
>.|TRBV5-1|TRBD1|TRBJ1-4
CASHANPQGNNEKLFF
TGCGCCAGTCACGCGAATCCACAGGGGAATAATGAAAAACTGTTTTTT
>once|TRBV6-6|.|TRBJ2-7
CASSYGQGPYEQYF
TGTGCCAGCAGTTACGGGCAGGGGCCCTACGAGCAGTACTTC
>.|TRBV28|.|TRBJ2-7
CASSPQGGRYEQYF
TGTGCCAGCAGTCCCCAGGGAGGTCGGTACGAGCAGTACTTC
>few|TRBV7-9|TRBD1|TRBJ1-1
CASTATGFVEAFF
TGTGCCAGCACCGCGACAGGGTTTGTGGAAGCTTTCTTT
>.|TRBV6-2/TRBV6-3|.|TRBJ1-1
CASSLPGGYTEAFF
TGTGCCAGCAGTCTCCCGGGAGGTTACACTGAAGCTTTCTTT
>.|TRBV19|TRBD2|TRBJ2-4
CASSKLTASGGNIQYF
TGTGCCAGTAGTAAATTGACGGCTAGCGGGGGAAACATTCAGTACTTC
>few|TRBV10-3|.|TRBJ1-5
CATQPFTGRDSNQPQHF
TGTGCGACCCAACCCTTTACGGGTCGTGATAGCAATCAGCCCCAGCATTTT
>.|TRBV9|.|TRBJ2-7
CASSQNTRDEQYF
TGTGCCAGCAGCCAGAACACACGGGACGAGCAGTACTTC
>.|TRBV7-2|.|TRBJ1-5
CASRDSGGGGQPQHF
TGTGCCAGCCGGGATTCGGGCGGGGGAGGACAGCCCCAGCATTTT
>.|TRBV7-9|.|TRBJ2-7
CASSLVGGSYEQYF
TGTGCCAGCAGCTTAGTCGGCGGCTCCTACGAGCAGTACTTC
>once|TRBV27|TRBD1|TRBJ2-3
CASSLGTGTDTQYF
TGTGCCAGCAGTCTCGGGACAGGGACAGATACGCAGTATTTT
>.|TRBV6-5|TRBD1|TRBJ1-2
CASSLAKGAGYGYTF
TGTGCCAGCAGTCTGGCTAAGGGGGCGGGCTATGGCTACACCTTC
>once|TRBV15|.|TRBJ1-5
CATSRDKGMGQPQHF
TGTGCCACCAGCAGAGATAAGGGGATGGGTCAGCCCCAGCATTTT
>.|TRBV19|.|TRBJ2-1
CASSVSGGSYNEQFF
TGTGCCAGTAGTGTTTCCGGGGGCTCCTACAATGAGCAGTTCTTC
>.|TRBV5-6|TRBD1|TRBJ1-2
CASSETGVRNGYTF
TGTGCCAGCAGTGAGACAGGGGTGAGGAATGGCTACACCTTC
>.|TRBV6-5|TRBD1|TRBJ1-2
CASRTGNRYGYTF
TGTGCCAGCAGGACAGGGAATCGCTATGGCTACACCTTC
>.|TRBV5-6|.|TRBJ1-2
CASSLQAVGYGYTF
TGTGCCAGCAGCTTGCAGGCTGTCGGCTATGGCTACACCTTC
>.|TRBV10-3|.|TRBJ2-7
CAISEGSGRSYEQYF
TGTGCCATCAGTGAGGGTAGCGGCCGCTCCTACGAGCAGTACTTC
>.|TRBV12-3/TRBV12-4|TRBD1|TRBJ1-1
CASSLATGEAFF
TGTGCCAGCAGTTTAGCGACAGGGGAAGCTTTCTTT
>.|TRBV12-3/TRBV12-4|.|TRBJ1-2
CASSSSSNYGYTF
TGTGCCAGCAGTTCGTCGAGTAACTATGGCTACACCTTC
>.|TRBV29-1|TRBD1|TRBJ1-3
CSAKQGASGNTIYF
TGCAGCGCCAAACAGGGGGCTTCTGGAAACACCATATATTTT
>.|TRBV2|.|TRBJ1-3
CASSVEVTSGNTIYF
TGTGCCAGCAGTGTGGAGGTCACCTCTGGAAACACCATATATTTT
>few|TRBV14|.|TRBJ2-7
CASSQLLGQGKTYEQYF
TGTGCCAGCAGCCAATTGTTGGGGCAGGGAAAAACCTACGAGCAGTACTTC
>.|TRBV12-3/TRBV12-4|.|TRBJ1-6
CAIRRGNSPLHF
TGTGCCATCCGCAGGGGAAATTCACCCCTCCACTTT
>.|TRBV20-1|.|TRBJ1-4
CSASRSGATNEKLFF
TGCAGTGCTAGTCGATCAGGGGCAACTAATGAAAAACTGTTTTTT
>.|TRBV10-1|.|TRBJ2-7
CASSDHQLAYEQYF
TGCGCCAGCAGTGACCACCAACTAGCTTACGAGCAGTACTTC
>.|TRBV6-6|TRBD1|TRBJ1-1
CASGQGASMNTEAFF
TGTGCCAGCGGACAGGGGGCTAGTATGAACACTGAAGCTTTCTTT
>once|TRBV2|.|TRBJ2-7
CASSNRVSGGHEQYF
TGTGCCAGCAGTAACCGCGTATCCGGGGGGCACGAGCAGTACTTC
>.|TRBV7-2|TRBD2|TRBJ2-3
CASSFTGTSGGAADTQYF
TGTGCCAGCAGCTTTACCGGGACTAGCGGGGGGGCGGCAGATACGCAGTATTTT
>.|TRBV19|.|TRBJ1-4
CASSIVGGQGNEKLFF
TGTGCCAGTAGTATAGTCGGGGGTCAGGGTAATGAAAAACTGTTTTTT
>.|TRBV5-1|TRBD1|TRBJ2-5
CASSPFPDRAIKETQYF
TGCGCCAGCAGCCCTTTCCCCGACAGGGCTATTAAAGAGACCCAGTACTTC
>.|TRBV6-5|.|TRBJ2-7
CASRDSGGGSYEQYF
TGTGCCAGCAGAGATTCAGGGGGAGGTTCCTACGAGCAGTACTTC
>.|TRBV28|.|TRBJ2-7
CASSQTGPYYEQYF
TGTGCCAGCAGTCAGACAGGACCCTACTACGAGCAGTACTTC
>.|TRBV5-6|.|TRBJ1-2
CASSSLQSFYGYTF
TGTGCCAGCAGCTCTCTCCAGTCCTTCTATGGCTACACCTTC
>.|TRBV6-5|.|TRBJ2-1
CASSYTGSSYNEQFF
TGTGCCAGCAGTTACACAGGAAGCTCCTACAATGAGCAGTTCTTC
>.|TRBV12-3/TRBV12-4|.|TRBJ2-5
CASSLSSAGTQYF
TGTGCCAGCAGTTTATCTAGCGCAGGGACCCAGTACTTC
>.|TRBV6-4|.|TRBJ2-1
CASSERGSYNEQFF
TGTGCCAGCAGTGAGCGAGGATCCTACAATGAGCAGTTCTTC
>.|TRBV14|.|TRBJ1-5
CASTHGRLNQPQHF
TGTGCCAGCACCCACGGTCGGTTAAATCAGCCCCAGCATTTT
>once|TRBV6-5|TRBD1|TRBJ2-1
CASNSGTVSYNEQFF
TGTGCCAGCAATTCCGGGACAGTCTCCTACAATGAGCAGTTCTTC